The 19 T cell receptor beta chains presented below share a single source sample, sequenced in a study of blood T cells in healthy people across ages. A second PCR, run for roughly 7 to 11 cycles, used a sample-barcoded 5' primer plus a J-beta primer mix. MiXCR, applied by TCRdb to the 5' RACE reads, yields one record per CDR3 protein. The profile shows 1.5 million to 2 million distinct CDR3 sequences, roughly 28% of them singletons. The material sequenced was blood. Receptor source: a woman aged 30 to 39 in good health.

This clonotype was found a few times. The rearrangement joins TRBV5-1 to TRBJ2-3; 11 nucleotides align to TRBD2. CDR1 SGHRS and CDR2 YFSETQ come from the germline V gene. V gave up 4 bases and J gave up 4 bases; unmatched junction bases: 11. The CDR3 sequence is 17 residues long. The CDR3 DNA is TGCGCCAGCAGCCTCCTGACTAGCGGGGATAGTCCAGATACGCAGTATTTT. Translation gives CASSLLTSGDSPDTQYF.

This clonotype was seen only a few times. V and J are TRBV20-1 and TRBJ1-2; D remains unclear. The CDR3 is made up of 13 amino acids. CDR1 DFQATT and CDR2 SNEGSKA come from the germline V gene (reference sequence). Between the trimmed V and J ends, which lost 6 bases and 6 bases, there was a span of 17 bases. The CDR3 DNA sequence: TGCAGTGCCACCCTAGGCACGGCGGATGGCTACACCTTC. It specifies CSATLGTADGYTF.

This chain joins TRBV25-1 and TRBJ2-1; 11 bases line up with TRBD2. The CDR3 runs 14 residues. Germline CDR1 MGHDK, CDR2 SYGVNS. The CDR3 bases are TGTGCGTCGACAGGGACTAGCGGAAACAATGAGCAGTTCTTC. It codes for CASTGTSGNNEQFF.

In its sample, this clonotype was seen many times. The chain recombines TRBV20-1 with TRBJ2-7; a possible D gene is TRBD1 (5 bases). From germline, CDR1 is DFQATT and CDR2 SNEGSKA (reference sequence). With 3 bases removed from V and 5 bases from J, the gap between germline ends came to 14 bases. The CDR3 runs 13 residues. DNA of the CDR3: TGCAGTGCTAGCCAGGGCCATATCGACGAGCAGTACTTC. Protein product: CSASQGHIDEQYF.

Many counts were recorded for this clonotype. The rearrangement uses TRBV29-1 and TRBJ2-5, with 7 bases fitting TRBD1. Germline trimming cut 6 bases from V and 3 bases from J; bases unmatched to any gene: 13. CDR1 is SQVTM and CDR2 is ANQGSEA in the germline V gene. The CDR3 is 15 amino acids. The CDR3 region is CSVSAGTDHKETQYF. The CDR3, as DNA: TGCAGCGTCTCCGCCGGGACAGACCATAAAGAGACCCAGTACTTC.

The rearrangement links TRBV6-1 to TRBJ1-2; D gene uncertain. The CDR3 is made up of 16 amino acids. From germline, CDR1 is MNHNS and CDR2 SASEGT. The V end lost 0 bases, the J end lost 2 bases, and 13 bases lay between the germline ends. CDR3 bases: TGTGCCAGCAGTGAAGCGCTTCGGGGTGGCAACTATGGCTACACCTTC. Translation gives CASSEALRGGNYGYTF.

This clonotype was found many times. The chain uses TRBV7-2 and TRBJ1-6, with D hard to call. V lost 1 base to trimming and J lost 3 bases, with 13 bases between them. The CDR3 sequence is 17 residues long. Germline CDR1 is SGHTA and CDR2 is FQGNSA. The CDR3 DNA follows: TGTGCCAGCAGCTTAGAATCGGTCGGAATCTATAATTCACCCCTCCACTTT. It codes for CASSLESVGIYNSPLHF.

The chain links TRBV5-1 to TRBJ1-6; TRBD1 matches at 7 bases. This CDR3 contains 14 residues. The trim removed 4 bases at V and 7 bases at J, leaving 5 bases unmatched. Germline V gene data show CDR1 as SGHRS and CDR2 as YFSETQ. The CDR3 sequence is CASSIDRVNSPLHF. DNA of the CDR3: TGCGCCAGCAGCATCGACAGGGTGAATTCACCCCTCCACTTT.

J is TRBJ1-5 and V is TRBV5-5; D unresolved. CDR3 length: 18 amino acids. Looked up from germline, CDR1 is SGHKS and CDR2 is YYEKEE (reference sequence). V gave up 2 bases and J gave up 2 bases, with 20 bases separating them. CDR3 residues: CASSFRLWVGNRNQPQHF. DNA for the CDR3: TGTGCCAGCAGCTTCAGGCTTTGGGTAGGGAATCGCAATCAGCCCCAGCATTTT.

Comments on this clonotype: One end of the junction varies from germline; a read error may be responsible. The chain is built from TRBV28 and TRBJ1-1; no firm D call. The CDR3 contains 12 residues. Looked up from germline, CDR1 is MDHEN and CDR2 is SYDVKM. Written as DNA, the CDR3 is TGTGCCAGCAGTTTTTGGAACACTAAAGCTTTCTTT. This encodes CASSFWNTKAFF.

The chain has TRBV4-1 and TRBJ2-1; 10 nucleotides match TRBD2. V shed 5 bases and J 3 bases; nucleotides not matched to a gene: 10. The CDR3 has 17 residues. In germline, CDR1 is MGHRA, CDR2 YSYEKL. CDR3 bases: TGCGCCAGCAGCTACTCCGGCGGGACTAGCGACTACAATGAGCAGTTCTTC. This sequence encodes CASSYSGGTSDYNEQFF.

This clonotype was picked up many times. The genes are TRBV3-1 and TRBJ2-1, with D perhaps TRBD1 (6 bases). Germline V gene lookup returns CDR1 LGHDT and CDR2 YNNKEL (reference sequence). CDR3 length: 17 amino acids. Trimming left V 0 bases short and J 3 bases short, with 15 bases between. The CDR3 reads CASSQDPTQGLYNEQFF. For the CDR3, the DNA is TGTGCCAGCAGCCAAGATCCCACTCAGGGGCTCTACAATGAGCAGTTCTTC.

The chain joins TRBV14 to TRBJ2-1, with 12 positions matching TRBD2. Germline loops: CDR1 SGHDN, CDR2 FVKESK. The CDR3 covers 15 residues. V lost 4 bases, J lost 8 bases, and 6 bases stayed unmatched. Here the CDR3 DNA reads TGTGCCAGCAGCCGAAGACTAGCGGGAGTAGATGAGCAGTTCTTC. Encoded protein: CASSRRLAGVDEQFF. Drawing the rest from reference TRBV14 and TRBJ2-1, the complete variable domain is EAGVTQFPSHSVIEKGQTVTLRCDPISGHDNLYWYRRVMGKEIKFLLHFVKESKQDESGMPNNRFLAERTGGTYSTLKVQPAELEDSGVYFCASSRRLAGVDEQFFGPGTRLTVL.

J is TRBJ2-7 and V is TRBV6-5; D not resolved. The CDR3 length is 14 residues. Between the trimmed V and J ends, which lost 5 bases and 2 bases, there was a span of 13 bases. Germline CDR1 is MNHEY and CDR2 is SVGAGI. The CDR3 DNA is TGTGCCAGCAGTCGACCCGGAACCCCCTACGAGCAGTACTTC. Translating it yields CASSRPGTPYEQYF.

The J gene is TRBJ1-6, the V gene TRBV11-2, with D hard to call. V was pared by 1 base and J by 10 bases, with 11 bases between. The CDR3 contains 14 residues. Germline V gives CDR1 SGHAT, CDR2 FQNNGV. The DNA of the CDR3 is TGTGCCAGCAGCTTAGCCCTCTTCCCCTCACCCCTCCACTTT. Protein sequence: CASSLALFPSPLHF.

V is TRBV6-1 and J is TRBJ2-3, with D perhaps TRBD1 or TRBD2 (5 bases each). The V gene lost 2 bases and the J gene lost 7 bases, with 22 bases spanning the gap. The CDR3 runs to 17 residues. The germline V gene has CDR1 MNHNS and CDR2 SASEGT. For the CDR3, the DNA is TGTGCCAGCAGTGAAAAGTTCGGGGCCTTAGTAGCAAATACGCAGTATTTT. It codes for CASSEKFGALVANTQYF.

This clonotype showed up just a few times. This rearrangement joins TRBV6-1 to TRBJ2-3, with 7 positions matching TRBD2. CDR1 is MNHNS, CDR2 SASEGT, per germline. There are 17 residues in the CDR3. With V trimmed by 2 bases and J by 0 bases, 8 bases remained unmatched. The CDR3 sequence: CASSENGVAGSTDTQYF. In nucleotides, the CDR3 is TGTGCCAGCAGTGAAAATGGGGTAGCGGGTAGCACAGATACGCAGTATTTT.

V and J are TRBV20-1 and TRBJ2-1; weak D call: TRBD2 (5 bases). This CDR3 spans 15 amino acids. V lost 3 bases and J 0 bases, leaving 12 bases between the germline ends. Germline V gives CDR1 DFQATT, CDR2 SNEGSKA (reference sequence). CDR3 in DNA: TGCAGTGCTAGTGAGCGGCTCAGCTCCTACAATGAGCAGTTCTTC. Amino acids: CSASERLSSYNEQFF.

This clonotype was observed at least ten times. The chain joins TRBV5-1 to TRBJ2-7, with D hard to call. The CDR3 spans 13 residues. The V and J ends lost 0 bases and 2 bases respectively, with 6 bases between them. Germline V gene data show CDR1 as SGHRS and CDR2 as YFSETQ. The CDR3 DNA is TGCGCCAGCAGCTTGGAACGAACCTACGAGCAGTACTTC. Translation gives CASSLERTYEQYF.